The T cell receptor beta chain described here comes from a study of blood T cell repertoires in COVID-19. In the study overall: Specimens from acute and convalescent COVID-19 originated in the United States, Italy and Spain. From T cells, B-cell-depleted T cells, or PBMCs came the material, which was cDNA or gDNA.

From germline, CDR1 is SEHNR and CDR2 FQNEAQ (reference sequence). CDR3 size: 14 residues. V was clipped by 1 base and J by 6 bases, with 10 bases between them. Original handling: Quantification of nucleated cells was approximated via reference gene primer amplification. Measured with immunoSEQ multiplex PCR; TCRdb has only the in-frame clones, and not every one. D and trimming come from the DNA, and the V and J calls and clone size come from that table. The data contain 250,000 to 300,000 clones, around 90% of them seen just once; the ten biggest clones take up around 2.1%. The sample comprised peripheral blood. The sequence was collected from a man aged 45 to 65 with acute or convalescent COVID-19. The chain carries TRBV7-9 and TRBJ1-5, with unresolved D. For the CDR3, the DNA is TGTGCCAGCAGCTTAGGAGGGCCCGGTCAGCCCCAGCATTTT. It specifies CASSLGGPGQPQHF.